A selection of T cell receptor beta chains follows, all from one sample in a study of blood T cell repertoires in COVID-19. Here immunoSEQ multiplex PCR was the method, and the copy in TCRdb shows in-frame clones only, minus some. The table shows about 140,000 clones, with around nine tenths occurring only once. The sequenced sample consisted of peripheral blood. All receptors derive from a man aged 50 to 59 with active or convalescent COVID-19. Both conserved end residues are part of each CDR3. A D gene is named only where the DNA matches it firmly. Only some rows state a clone size, as once, few, many or a class for expanded clones.

cdr3_aa	cdr3_nt	v_call	j_call	d_call	cdr3_length	clone_size
CASSTGTASGANVLTF	TGCGCCAGCAGCACGGGGACAGCCTCTGGGGCCAACGTCCTGACTTTC	TRBV5-1	TRBJ2-6	TRBD1	16	-
CASSPLGGVPQPQHF	TGTGCCAGCAGTCCTCTGGGAGGGGTACCTCAGCCCCAGCATTTT	TRBV28	TRBJ1-5	-	15	-
CASSEGSGRGPNQPQHF	TGTGCCAGCAGTGAGGGATCGGGCAGGGGCCCCAATCAGCCCCAGCATTTT	TRBV6-1	TRBJ1-5	-	17	-
CASSNQRQTGKNIQYF	TGTGCCAGCAGCAACCAGCGTCAAACAGGCAAAAACATTCAGTACTTC	TRBV27	TRBJ2-4	-	16	-
CASSRGQGINGYTF	TGTGCCAGCAGCCGGGGACAGGGTATTAATGGCTACACCTTC	TRBV5-4	TRBJ1-2	TRBD1	14	-
CASSYGLNYGYTF	TGTGCCAGCAGTTACGGCCTTAACTATGGCTACACCTTC	TRBV6-2/TRBV6-3	TRBJ1-2	-	13	-
CSVPKTGGETEAFF	TGCAGCGTCCCTAAGACAGGGGGCGAAACTGAAGCTTTCTTT	TRBV29-1	TRBJ1-1	TRBD1	14	-
CASSVEAGNLYGYTF	TGTGCCAGCAGCGTAGAGGCAGGGAACTTGTATGGCTACACCTTC	TRBV9	TRBJ1-2	-	15	-
CASSPSGTGVTEAFF	TGTGCCAGCTCACCCTCCGGGACAGGGGTAACTGAAGCTTTCTTT	TRBV18	TRBJ1-1	TRBD1	15	-
CASSTQGSSYNSPLHF	TGTGCCAGCAGTACACAGGGGAGCTCCTATAATTCACCCCTCCACTTT	TRBV28	TRBJ1-6	TRBD1	16	-
CASSRTSGSWDEQFF	TGTGCCAGCAGCCGTACTAGCGGGAGTTGGGATGAGCAGTTCTTC	TRBV7-9	TRBJ2-1	TRBD2	15	few
CASTTTGASPLHF	TGTGCCAGCACCACGACAGGGGCATCACCCCTCCACTTT	TRBV12-3/TRBV12-4	TRBJ1-6	TRBD1	13	-
CASSLGWAGGTNEKLFF	TGCGCCAGCAGCCTCGGTTGGGCAGGGGGAACTAATGAAAAACTGTTTTTT	TRBV4-1	TRBJ1-4	TRBD1	17	-
CASSVDRRSPLHF	TGTGCCAGCAGCGTAGACAGAAGGTCACCCCTCCACTTT	TRBV7-3	TRBJ1-6	-	13	-
CASSFGLAGRTYNEQFF	TGTGCCAGCAGCTTTGGACTAGCGGGAAGGACCTACAATGAGCAGTTCTTC	TRBV5-4	TRBJ2-1	TRBD2	17	-
CASREGPGNEQFF	TGTGCCAGCCGGGAGGGCCCCGGCAATGAGCAGTTCTTC	TRBV12-3/TRBV12-4	TRBJ2-1	TRBD2	13	-
CASSLDNEQFF	TGCGCCAGCAGCTTAGACAATGAGCAGTTCTTC	TRBV4-3	TRBJ2-1	-	11	-
CASRGQGNYEQYF	TGTGCCAGCAGGGGACAGGGAAACTACGAGCAGTACTTC	TRBV12-3/TRBV12-4	TRBJ2-7	TRBD1	13	-
CASSVGTGGYNEQFF	TGTGCCAGCAGTGTCGGGACAGGGGGCTACAATGAGCAGTTCTTC	TRBV27	TRBJ2-1	TRBD1	15	few
CASSLQGFGELFF	TGTGCCAGCAGCCTACAGGGGTTCGGGGAGCTGTTTTTT	TRBV7-3	TRBJ2-2	TRBD1	13	-
CATSRAQANTGELFF	TGTGCCACCAGCAGAGCGCAGGCGAACACCGGGGAGCTGTTTTTT	TRBV15	TRBJ2-2	-	15	-
CASSRSGQVNYGYTF	TGTGCCAGTAGTAGGTCCGGACAGGTAAACTATGGCTACACCTTC	TRBV19	TRBJ1-2	TRBD1	15	-
CASSEMGGSNTGELFF	TGTGCCAGCTCCGAAATGGGGGGATCGAACACCGGGGAGCTGTTTTTT	TRBV18	TRBJ2-2	-	16	-
CASSSIVATNEKLFF	TGTGCCAGTAGTAGCATAGTTGCAACTAATGAAAAACTGTTTTTT	TRBV19	TRBJ1-4	-	15	-
CASSTRVNEQFF	TGTGCCAGCAGTACCAGGGTGAATGAGCAGTTCTTC	TRBV6-5	TRBJ2-1	-	12	once
CASSGVAGGLVADTQYF	TGTGCCAGCAGCGGAGTAGCGGGAGGGTTGGTGGCAGATACGCAGTATTTT	TRBV9	TRBJ2-3	TRBD2	17	-
CASSPMWNTGNTIYF	TGTGCCAGCAGCCCCATGTGGAACACGGGGAACACCATATATTTT	TRBV3-1/TRBV3-2	TRBJ1-3	-	15	-
CASSFAGTSGTYRETQYF	TGTGCCAGCAGCTTCGCCGGGACTAGCGGGACGTATCGGGAGACCCAGTACTTC	TRBV7-9	TRBJ2-5	TRBD2	18	-
CASSGSGTRYEQYF	TGTGCCAGCAGCGGATCAGGGACTAGATACGAGCAGTACTTC	TRBV2	TRBJ2-7	TRBD2	14	-
CASSLLGNTEAFF	TGTGCCAGCAGTTTGCTGGGCAACACTGAAGCTTTCTTT	TRBV6-2/TRBV6-3	TRBJ1-1	-	13	-
CASSRGQVQETQYF	TGTGCCAGCAGTCGGGGACAGGTTCAAGAGACCCAGTACTTC	TRBV28	TRBJ2-5	TRBD1	14	-
CASSEFGGGSGNTIYF	TGTGCCAGCAGTGAATTTGGCGGGGGCTCTGGAAACACCATATATTTT	TRBV25-1	TRBJ1-3	-	16	-
CSAGQAGGYTF	TGCAGCGCTGGACAGGCGGGGGGCTACACCTTC	TRBV29-1	TRBJ1-2	TRBD1	11	-
CASSRTGGQPQHF	TGTGCCAGCAGCCGGACAGGGGGTCAGCCCCAGCATTTT	TRBV28	TRBJ1-5	TRBD1	13	once
CASSRRLVAGAYNEQFF	TGTGCCAGCAGCCGTCGACTGGTAGCGGGAGCCTACAATGAGCAGTTCTTC	TRBV11-2	TRBJ2-1	TRBD2	17	-
CASNSWDRGALQETQYF	TGTGCCAGCAACTCTTGGGACAGGGGTGCTTTGCAAGAGACCCAGTACTTC	TRBV7-9	TRBJ2-5	TRBD1	17	-
CASGLVTGSTDTQYF	TGTGCTAGTGGTTTGGTAACAGGCAGCACAGATACGCAGTATTTT	TRBV12-5	TRBJ2-3	-	15	few
CAGRTSGSYEQYF	TGTGCCGGCCGGACTAGCGGTTCCTACGAGCAGTACTTC	TRBV7-9	TRBJ2-7	TRBD2	13	few
CASRFGLAGTGELFF	TGTGCCAGCAGATTCGGACTAGCGGGCACCGGGGAGCTGTTTTTT	TRBV28	TRBJ2-2	TRBD2	15	-
CASSPPLGAITEAFF	TGTGCCAGCAGCCCCCCCTTGGGGGCTATCACTGAAGCTTTCTTT	TRBV3-1/TRBV3-2	TRBJ1-1	-	15	-
CAGGLAGIYEQFF	TGTGCCGGGGGACTAGCGGGAATTTATGAGCAGTTCTTC	TRBV6-5	TRBJ2-1	TRBD2	13	-